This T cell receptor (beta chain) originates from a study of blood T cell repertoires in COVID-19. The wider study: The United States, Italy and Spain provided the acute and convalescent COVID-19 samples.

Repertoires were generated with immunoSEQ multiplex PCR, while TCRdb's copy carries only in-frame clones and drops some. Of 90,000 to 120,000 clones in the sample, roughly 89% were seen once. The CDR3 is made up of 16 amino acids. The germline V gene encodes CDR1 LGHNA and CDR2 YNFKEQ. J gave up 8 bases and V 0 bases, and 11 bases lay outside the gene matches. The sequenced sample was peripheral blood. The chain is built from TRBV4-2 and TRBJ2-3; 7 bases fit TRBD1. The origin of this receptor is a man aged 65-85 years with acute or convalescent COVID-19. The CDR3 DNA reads TGTGCCAGCAGCCAAGATCGGACGGGACAGCGGTTTACGCAGTATTTT. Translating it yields CASSQDRTGQRFTQYF.